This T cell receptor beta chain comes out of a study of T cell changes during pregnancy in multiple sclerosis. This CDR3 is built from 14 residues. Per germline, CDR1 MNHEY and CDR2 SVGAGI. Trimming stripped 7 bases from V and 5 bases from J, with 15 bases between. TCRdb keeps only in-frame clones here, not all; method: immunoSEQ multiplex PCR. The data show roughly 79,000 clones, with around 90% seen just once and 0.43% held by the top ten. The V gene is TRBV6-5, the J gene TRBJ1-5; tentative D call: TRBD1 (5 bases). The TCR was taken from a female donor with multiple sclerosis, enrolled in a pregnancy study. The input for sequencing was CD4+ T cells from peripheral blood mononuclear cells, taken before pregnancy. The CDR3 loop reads CASNPRQGYQPQHF. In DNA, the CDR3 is TGTGCCAGCAACCCCCGGCAGGGATATCAGCCCCAGCATTTT.